This is a list of T cell receptor beta chains from one sample in a study of graft-versus-host responses after intestinal transplantation. Using immunoSEQ multiplex PCR, the repertoire was profiled, and TCRdb retains in-frame clones only, with some absent. This repertoire shows just over 95,000 clones, about 90% found once; its top ten account for more than 0.15%. Their specific antigens are unknown. The sequenced sample was unstimulated CD4+ T cells sorted from spleen or lymph node cells, obtained before intestinal transplant. The receptors originated from a human donor who received an intestinal transplant. Each CDR3 is given with its conserved first and last residue. D genes are given only for firm matches. Only some rows state a clone size, as once, few, many or a class for expanded clones.

TRBD2 16 TRBJ2-5 once TRBV4-1 TGCGCCAGCAGCCAAGGACTAGCGGGAGGGCAAGAGACCCAGTACTTC CASSQGLAGGQETQYF
NA 13 TRBJ2-7 NA TRBV30 TGTGCCTGGAGTAAATCTTCACACTACGAGCAGTACTTC CAWSKSSHYEQYF
NA 16 TRBJ2-4 NA TRBV6-1 TGTGCCAGCAGTGAACCCGGGACAGGGACTAGAAACATTCAGTACTTC CASSEPGTGTRNIQYF
NA 15 TRBJ1-4 NA TRBV11-2 TGTGCCAGCAGCGTCAACAGGGCAACTAATGAAAAACTGTTTTTT CASSVNRATNEKLFF
NA 11 TRBJ2-7 NA TRBV6-1 TGTGCCAGCAGTGTAAACTACGAGCAGTACTTC CASSVNYEQYF
TRBD2 16 TRBJ2-4 NA TRBV6-1 TGTGCCAGCAGTGAAGAACTAGCGGGGGCCAAAAACATTCAGTACTTC CASSEELAGAKNIQYF
NA 13 TRBJ2-7 NA TRBV29-1 TGCAGCGTTGTACCCCGCGGAGGGGACGAGCAGTACTTC CSVVPRGGDEQYF
TRBD2 17 TRBJ2-1 NA TRBV5-5 TGTGCCAGCAGCCGCCGAGAAGGGACTAGCGGGTACAATGAGCAGTTCTTC CASSRREGTSGYNEQFF
NA 13 TRBJ1-1 NA TRBV14 TGTGCCAGCAGCCAAGTTCGGAGCACTGAAGCTTTCTTT CASSQVRSTEAFF
TRBD2 17 TRBJ2-5 NA TRBV9 TGTGCCAGCAGCGTATCCGGGGCAGGCGGGAGGGGAGAGACCCAGTACTTC CASSVSGAGGRGETQYF
NA 13 TRBJ1-1 NA TRBV5-1 TGCGCCAGCAGCTTGGCCGGGAACACTGAAGCTTTCTTT CASSLAGNTEAFF